What follows are 5 T cell receptor beta chains derived from one specimen sequenced in a study of blood T cell repertoires in COVID-19. The table came from immunoSEQ multiplex PCR; TCRdb's copy has only in-frame clones and leaves some out. Among 200,000 to 250,000 clones listed, approximately 89% were seen once. Specimen: peripheral blood. These receptors were taken from a woman aged 30 to 39 with COVID-19, enrolled during active disease.

V is TRBV2 and J is TRBJ2-3, with TRBD2 matching 8 bases. From germline, CDR1 is SNHLY and CDR2 FYNNEI. Unmatched junction bases numbered 8, after V lost 9 bases and J lost 0 bases. This CDR3 is built from 15 residues. The CDR3 reads CASGAGALSTDTQYF. In nucleotides, the CDR3 is TGTGCCAGTGGAGCGGGGGCCCTGAGCACAGATACGCAGTATTTT.

This chain connects TRBV19 to TRBJ2-5; no reliable D call. Trimming removed 6 bases at V and 0 bases at J, with 11 bases between. Germline loops: CDR1 LNHDA, CDR2 SQIVND (reference sequence). This CDR3 spans 14 amino acids. The CDR3 protein is CASRRNPDQETQYF. CDR3 DNA sequence: TGTGCCAGTAGGAGGAACCCGGACCAAGAGACCCAGTACTTC.

The gene calls are TRBV19 and TRBJ2-7; 7 positions agree with TRBD2. The V and J ends lost 1 base and 7 bases, in that order; junction bases with no gene match: 4. This CDR3 region has 13 residues. Germline assignment: CDR1 LNHDA and CDR2 SQIVND (reference sequence). CDR3 loop: CASSIAGGREQYV. CDR3 sequence (DNA): TGTGCCAGTAGTATAGCGGGGGGAAGGGAGCAGTACGTC.

V is TRBV5-6 and J is TRBJ1-2, with D perhaps matching TRBD1 (5 bases). The CDR3 sequence is 14 residues long. V was trimmed by 6 bases and J by 3 bases, leaving 15 bases between them. Germline V lookup: CDR1 SGHDT, CDR2 YYEEEE. The CDR3 loop reads CASTRNRWDYGYTF. CDR3 coding DNA: TGTGCCAGCACCAGGAACAGGTGGGACTATGGCTACACCTTC.

The V gene is TRBV30, the J gene TRBJ1-4; possibly TRBD1 for D (5 bases). Germline assignment: CDR1 GTSNPN and CDR2 SVGIG (reference sequence). The CDR3 consists of 14 residues. Between the trimmed V and J ends, which lost 0 bases and 8 bases, there was a span of 13 bases. CDR3 nucleotide sequence: TGTGCCTGGAGTGTAAAGGGGCTTGACGAAAAACTGTTTTTT. Protein: CAWSVKGLDEKLFF. Combining the CDR3 with reference TRBV30 and TRBJ1-4 gives the whole variable domain SQTIHQWPATLVQPVGSPLSLECTVEGTSNPNLYWYRQAAGRGLQLLFYSVGIGQISSEVPQNLSASRPQDRQFILSSKKLLLSDSGFYLCAWSVKGLDEKLFFGSGTQLSVL.